This T cell receptor (beta chain) is drawn from a study of post-analysis software for immune sequencing data. Concerning this clonotype: Its antigen is as yet unknown.

Presence of unique molecular identifiers characterized the TCR beta cDNA libraries. Between about 0.9 and 11 million T cells gave rise to roughly 0.5 million cDNA molecules. TCRdb passed the PCR reads through MiXCR, listing each CDR3 protein once. The sample lists some 700,000 distinct CDR3 sequences, approximately 60% seen once, with 11% in the top ten. Study conclusions and caveats: Patients showed TRBV5-6, TRBV5-1 and TRBV20-1 among five TRBV segments more frequent than in controls. Those samples that were prepared in the same batch co-clustered strongly by F measure.

Germline loops: CDR1 SQVTM, CDR2 ANQGSEA. V lost 4 bases to trimming and J lost 2 bases, with 12 bases between them. This CDR3 comprises 14 residues. The chain uses TRBV29-1 and TRBJ1-5; D unresolved. Sequencing used blood. The clonotype comes from a girl aged 2 to 9 with multiple sclerosis. CDR3 sequence reads: CSVVTGIGNQPQHF. CDR3 nucleotide sequence: TGCAGCGTTGTGACGGGGATTGGCAATCAGCCCCAGCATTTT.